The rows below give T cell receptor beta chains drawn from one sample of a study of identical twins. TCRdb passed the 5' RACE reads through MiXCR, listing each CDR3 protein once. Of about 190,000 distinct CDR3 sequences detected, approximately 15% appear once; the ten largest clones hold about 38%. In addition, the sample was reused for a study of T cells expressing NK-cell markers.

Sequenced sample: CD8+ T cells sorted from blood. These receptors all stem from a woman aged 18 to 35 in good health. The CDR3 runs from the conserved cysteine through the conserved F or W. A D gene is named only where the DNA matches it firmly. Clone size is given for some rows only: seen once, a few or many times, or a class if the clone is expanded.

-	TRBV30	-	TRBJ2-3	TGTGCCTGTTGTACAGATACGCAGTATTTT	CACCTDTQYF
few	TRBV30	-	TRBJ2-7	TGTGCCTGGAGTGTAAGTCACTACGAGCAGTACTTC	CAWSVSHYEQYF
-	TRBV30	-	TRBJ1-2	TGTGCCTGGAGCTCGTGGGGCTTAGGTGGCTACACCTTC	CAWSSWGLGGYTF
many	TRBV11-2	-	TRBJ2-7	TGTGCCAGCAGCTTCGGCGAGCAGTACTTC	CASSFGEQYF
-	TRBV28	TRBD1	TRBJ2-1	TGTGCCAGCAACCCTTCGACAGGGGAGATCAATGAGCAGTTCTTC	CASNPSTGEINEQFF
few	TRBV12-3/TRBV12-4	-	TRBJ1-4	TGTGCCAGCAGCGTAACGAGGGGTAGGTCAGACGAAAAACTGTTTTTT	CASSVTRGRSDEKLFF
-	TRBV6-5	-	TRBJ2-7	TGTGCCAGCAGTTACTCGAGCTTAGGTTACGAGCAGTACTTC	CASSYSSLGYEQYF
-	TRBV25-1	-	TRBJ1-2	TGTGCCAGCAGTCCCTGGGCCCGAGGTTATGGCTACACCTTC	CASSPWARGYGYTF
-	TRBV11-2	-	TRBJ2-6	TGTGCCAGCAGCTACCTTCACAGGGTCCCGGGTGGCTCTGGGGCCAACGTCCTGACTTTC	CASSYLHRVPGGSGANVLTF
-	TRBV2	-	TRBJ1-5	TGTGCCAGCAGGGATATGGGTAATCAGCCCCAGCATTTT	CASRDMGNQPQHF
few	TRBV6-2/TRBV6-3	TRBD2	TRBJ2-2	TGTGCCAGCAGTTACGTCGCTCAGACTAGCGGGAGGACCGGGGAGCTGTTTTTT	CASSYVAQTSGRTGELFF
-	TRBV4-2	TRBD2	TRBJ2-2	TGTGCCAGCAGCGTCTCTTCTCCGGGACTAGTCCCCGGGGAGCTGTTTTTT	CASSVSSPGLVPGELFF
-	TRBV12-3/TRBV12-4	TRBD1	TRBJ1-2	TGTGCCAGCAGCCATGGACAGGCTGGTGGCTACACCTTC	CASSHGQAGGYTF
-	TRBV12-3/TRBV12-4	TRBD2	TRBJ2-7	TGTGCCAGCAGTTTTGGTGCTAGCGGGGGCACCTACGAGCAGTACTTC	CASSFGASGGTYEQYF
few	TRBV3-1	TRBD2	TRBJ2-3	TGTGCCAGCAGCCAAGGAAAGGACTGGCCAGCGGGGAGCACAGATACGCAGTATTTT	CASSQGKDWPAGSTDTQYF
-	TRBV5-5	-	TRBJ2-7	TGTGCCAGCAGCTCCGGGACGGTGTCCTACGAGCAGTACTTC	CASSSGTVSYEQYF
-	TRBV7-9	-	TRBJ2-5	TGTGCCAGCAGCTTAGATCAAACTTACAGGACCCAGTACTTC	CASSLDQTYRTQYF
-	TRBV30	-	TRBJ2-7	TGTGCCTGGAGTGTACTAGGCTACGAGCAGTACTTC	CAWSVLGYEQYF
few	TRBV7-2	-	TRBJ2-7	TGTGCCAGCAGCTTAGGAACCCCAGGCTACTACGAGCAGTACTTC	CASSLGTPGYYEQYF
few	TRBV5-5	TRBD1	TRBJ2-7	TGTGCCAGCACTCCGGGACAGGGAACCTACGAGCAGTACTTC	CASTPGQGTYEQYF
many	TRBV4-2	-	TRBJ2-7	TGTGCCAGCAGCCAAGCGGGGGCCTACGAGCAGTACTTC	CASSQAGAYEQYF
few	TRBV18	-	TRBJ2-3	TGTGCCAGCTCACTCGGAGGGCCCCCCGATACGCAGTATTTT	CASSLGGPPDTQYF
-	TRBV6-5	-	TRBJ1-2	TGTGCCAGCAGCTACGGACAGAGCTATGGCTACACCTTC	CASSYGQSYGYTF
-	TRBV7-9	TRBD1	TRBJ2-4	TGTGCCAGCAGCTTAGGGGACAGGGATATTAACATTCAGTACTTC	CASSLGDRDINIQYF
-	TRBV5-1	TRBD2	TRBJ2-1	TGCGCCAGTTCCCTGGGTGGACTAGTAGAGAGACGGAAGTCCTACAATGAGCAGTTCTTC	CASSLGGLVERRKSYNEQFF
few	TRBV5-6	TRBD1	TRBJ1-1	TGTGCCAGCAGCTTCGGGACAGGAGGGCTGAACACTGAAGCTTTCTTT	CASSFGTGGLNTEAFF
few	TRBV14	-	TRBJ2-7	TGTGCCAGCAGCCAATGGTCGGGAGTAAACGAGCAGTACTTC	CASSQWSGVNEQYF
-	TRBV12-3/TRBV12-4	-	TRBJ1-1	TGTGCCAGCAGTTTTTGGGGCCCCAACACTGAAGCTTTCTTT	CASSFWGPNTEAFF
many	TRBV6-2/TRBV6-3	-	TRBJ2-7	TGTGCCAGCAGTTATTTAAGTTCCTACGAGCAGTACTTC	CASSYLSSYEQYF
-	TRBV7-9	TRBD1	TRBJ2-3	TGTGCCAGCAGCCACCGGACAGGGCGAACAGATACGCAGTATTTT	CASSHRTGRTDTQYF
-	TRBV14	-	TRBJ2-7	TGTGCCAGCAGCCAAGCCTTAGGACTTCCCTACGAGCAGTACTTC	CASSQALGLPYEQYF
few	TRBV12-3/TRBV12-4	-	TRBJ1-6	TGTGCCAGCAGTTTAACGAGCTCCTATAATTCACCCCTCCACTTT	CASSLTSSYNSPLHF
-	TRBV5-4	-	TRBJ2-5	TGTGCCAGCAGCTCGTCAGACCAGCTAAAGACCCAGTACTTC	CASSSSDQLKTQYF
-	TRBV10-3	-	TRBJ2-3	TGTGCCATCAGTGAGTCTTCCGTGGTGGGAGATACGCAGTATTTT	CAISESSVVGDTQYF
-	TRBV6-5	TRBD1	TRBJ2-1	TGTGCCAGCAGTTCGGTCCTCGGGACAGGGGTATTAAATGAGCAGTTCTTC	CASSSVLGTGVLNEQFF
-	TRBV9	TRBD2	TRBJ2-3	TGTGCCAGCAACGAGTTGTCTAGCGGGAATACGCAGTATTTT	CASNELSSGNTQYF
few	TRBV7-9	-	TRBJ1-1	TGTGCCAGCAGCTTTGAAGGGCTTGACACTGAAGCTTTCTTT	CASSFEGLDTEAFF
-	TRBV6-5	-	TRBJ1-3	TGTGCCAGCAGTTACTCGAATTATCGGGGCTCTGGAAACACCATATATTTT	CASSYSNYRGSGNTIYF
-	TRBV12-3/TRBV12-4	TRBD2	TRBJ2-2	TGTGCCAGCAGTTTAACGGGCCGGGGGGCCGGGGAGCTGTTTTTT	CASSLTGRGAGELFF
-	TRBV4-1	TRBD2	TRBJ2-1	TGCGCCAGCAGCCTCGGTGAGGGCGGGGGGGCCACTGAGCAGTTCTTC	CASSLGEGGGATEQFF
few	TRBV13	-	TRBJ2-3	TGTGCCAGCAGTCCGCCAGAAAGAAGCACAGATACGCAGTATTTT	CASSPPERSTDTQYF
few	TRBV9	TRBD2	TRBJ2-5	TGTGCCAGCGGCGGGGGGGAGACCCAGTACTTC	CASGGGETQYF
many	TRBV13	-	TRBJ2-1	TGTGCCAGCAGCTTGGGCCGAGGGGAGCAGTTCTTC	CASSLGRGEQFF
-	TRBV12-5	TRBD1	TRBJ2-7	TGTGCTAGTGGTTTGCCCAGGGGACAGGGTTTCGACGAGCAGTACTTC	CASGLPRGQGFDEQYF
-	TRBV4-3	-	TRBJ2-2	TGCGCCAGCAGCCAAGATGGCCCCCAGAGTGCGAACACCGGGGAGCTGTTTTTT	CASSQDGPQSANTGELFF
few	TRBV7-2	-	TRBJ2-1	TGTGCCAGCAGCTACGACACATACAATGAGCAGTTCTTC	CASSYDTYNEQFF
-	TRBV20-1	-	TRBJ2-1	TGCAGTGCTAGAGTTGTTGTTGGGTCGAATGAGCAGTTCTTC	CSARVVVGSNEQFF
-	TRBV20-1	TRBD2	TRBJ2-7	TGCAGTGCTAGTAACCGGCGGGAGGGGGAAGAGCAGTACTTC	CSASNRREGEEQYF
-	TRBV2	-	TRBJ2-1	TGTGCCAGCAGTGAAGCATTTTGGCAGTTCTTC	CASSEAFWQFF
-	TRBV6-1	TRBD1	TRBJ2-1	TGTGCCAGCAGTCCAGGACAGGGTGGTGAGCAGTTCTTC	CASSPGQGGEQFF
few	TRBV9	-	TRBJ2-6	TGTGCCAGCAGAGAGGACGCCAGCTTGGCCAACGTCCTGACTTTC	CASREDASLANVLTF
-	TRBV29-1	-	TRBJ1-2	TGCAGCGTCGATGGCTACACCTTC	CSVDGYTF
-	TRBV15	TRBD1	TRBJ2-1	TGTGCCACCAGCAGACGGACAGGGGGCAGGAACAATGAGCAGTTCTTC	CATSRRTGGRNNEQFF
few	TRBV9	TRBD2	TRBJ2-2	TGTGCCAGCAGCTCTCCCGGGGGGGGAACCGGGGAGCTGTTTTTT	CASSSPGGGTGELFF
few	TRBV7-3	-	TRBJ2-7	TGTGCCAGCAGCTCCGCCGGTAACGAGCAGTACTTC	CASSSAGNEQYF